This passage covers 17 T cell receptor beta chains from one sample sequenced in a study of blood T cell repertoires in COVID-19. Here immunoSEQ multiplex PCR was the method, and the copy in TCRdb shows in-frame clones only, minus some. The sample comprises about 280,000 clones, 90% of which are singletons, and about 1.5% rests with the top ten. The source material was PBMCs or T cells enriched from blood (not recorded which). The receptors stem from a woman aged 18-30 years with acute COVID-19.

The chain carries TRBV7-2 and TRBJ2-7; D is perhaps TRBD2 (6 bases). The germline gives CDR1 SGHTA, CDR2 FQGNSA. The CDR3 covers 15 residues. Trimming left V 6 bases short and J 2 bases short, with 17 bases between. The DNA for the CDR3 is TGTGCCAGCAGTCTCGGAGGGGCGGGACCCTACGAGCAGTACTTC. Translated, it gives CASSLGGAGPYEQYF.

The V gene is TRBV25-1, the J gene TRBJ1-2; TRBD1 aligns across 8 bases. The germline CDR1 and CDR2 sequences are MGHDK and SYGVNS. This CDR3 is 15 amino acids long. V lost 3 bases and J lost 5; bases outside the gene matches: 8. In DNA form, the CDR3 reads TGTGCCAGCAGTGATGCCTCTGGACAGGGTTATGGCTACACCTTC. Translated: CASSDASGQGYGYTF.

The chain couples TRBV6-2 or TRBV6-3 to TRBJ1-2; 8 nucleotides align to TRBD1. V dropped 5 bases and J dropped 4; count of bases not matched to a gene: 18. Germline CDR1 MNHEY, CDR2 SVGEGT. This CDR3 comprises 18 residues. The CDR3 loop reads CASSLRTGQNMLVYGYTF. CDR3 nucleotide sequence: TGTGCCAGCAGTCTAAGGACAGGGCAGAATATGCTTGTCTATGGCTACACCTTC.

The rearrangement links TRBV7-6 to TRBJ2-7; D unclear. The CDR3 spans 13 residues. Germline CDR1 reads SGHVS; CDR2 reads FNYEAQ. Between the trimmed V and J ends, which lost 5 bases and 4 bases, there was a span of 12 bases. The chain's CDR3 is CASSLHADYEQYF. The CDR3 DNA reads as TGTGCCAGCAGCCTGCACGCGGATTACGAGCAGTACTTC.

This sequence joins TRBV7-3 and TRBJ2-1; D is perhaps TRBD1 (6 bases). The CDR3 runs 16 residues. V was cut by 7 bases and J by 6 bases, with 22 bases left in between. Germline CDR1 SGHTA, CDR2 FQGTGA. CDR3 sequence: CASNNGPREGGNEQFF. The CDR3 DNA sequence: TGTGCCAGCAACAACGGCCCTCGGGAAGGGGGCAATGAGCAGTTCTTC.

CDR3 loop: CASSQTSGEKNRLRLRLIETQYF. The CDR3 region has the DNA TGTGCCAGCAGCCAAACTAGCGGGGAAAAAAACCGCCTAAGATTGCGATTGATAGAGACCCAGTACTTC. V usage is TRBV21-1 and J usage is TRBJ2-5; the D segment call TRBD2 is taken from the table without a DNA check. TRBV21-1 is assigned pseudogene status. There are 23 residues in the CDR3.

The chain joins TRBV7-2 to TRBJ2-7; 13 bases agree with TRBD2. J gave up 6 bases and V 0 bases, and 5 bases lay outside the gene matches. CDR1 SGHTA and CDR2 FQGNSA come from the germline V gene. The CDR3 contains 16 residues. The CDR3 coding sequence is TGTGCCAGCAGCTTAGCGCGGACTAGCGGGAGTTTCGAGCAGTACTTC. It specifies CASSLARTSGSFEQYF.

The genes are TRBV28 and TRBJ2-7, with TRBD2 identical over 15 bases. Germline CDR1 reads MDHEN; CDR2 reads SYDVKM. V was clipped by 6 bases and J by 4 bases; unmatched bases: 4. CDR3 size: 15 residues. The CDR3 DNA reads as TGTGCCAGCAGCCGGGGACTAGCGGGAGGATACGAGCAGTACTTC. Residues: CASSRGLAGGYEQYF.

This chain uses TRBV29-1 with TRBJ1-1; 8 bases are shared with TRBD1. Germline V gene sequence: CDR1 SQVTM, CDR2 ANQGSEA. V was clipped by 4 bases and J by 6 bases; unmatched bases: 10. The CDR3 is 14 residues long. The CDR3 bases are TGCAGCGTTGGGTCGGACAGGGAGGAAGCTGAAGCTTTCTTT. Translated, it gives CSVGSDREEAEAFF.

J is TRBJ2-7 and V is TRBV6-5, with D possibly matching TRBD1 (5 bases). The length of the CDR3 is 13 residues. Per the germline V gene, CDR1 is MNHEY and CDR2 is SVGAGI. Trimming shortened V by 5 bases and J by 3 bases, and 11 bases separated the two germline ends. The chain's CDR3 is CASSKDTRYEQYF. In DNA form, the CDR3 reads TGTGCCAGCAGTAAGGACACACGCTACGAGCAGTACTTC.

This chain connects TRBV19 to TRBJ2-7, with D uncertain. CDR3 length: 14 residues. Trimming stripped 1 base from V and 9 bases from J, with 16 bases between. The V gene's germline CDR1 is LNHDA and CDR2 SQIVND (reference sequence). DNA of the CDR3: TGTGCCAGTAGTATAGGTCTACTCTTCGAATCGCAGTACTTC. As protein: CASSIGLLFESQYF.

This chain joins TRBV12-5 and TRBJ2-7, with 8 bases fitting TRBD2. With V trimmed by 2 bases and J by 5 bases, 8 bases remained unmatched. This CDR3 spans 15 amino acids. The germline CDR1 and CDR2 sequences are LGHNT and FRNRAP. The CDR3 sequence: CASGLPGGGSHEQYF. In nucleotides, the CDR3 is TGTGCTAGTGGTTTGCCGGGAGGGGGTAGCCACGAGCAGTACTTC. The whole variable domain, filled in from reference TRBV12-5 and TRBJ2-7, reads DARVTQTPRHKVTEMGQEVTMRCQPILGHNTVFWYRQTMMQGLELLAYFRNRAPLDDSGMPKDRFSAEMPDATLATLKIQPSEPRDSAVYFCASGLPGGGSHEQYFGPGTRLTVT.

The table lists this clone with a count of one. The V gene is TRBV6-5, the J gene TRBJ2-2, with 7 bases fitting TRBD2. The V segment lost 6 bases and the J segment 7 bases; nucleotides outside the gene matches: 5. Germline CDR1 is MNHEY and CDR2 is SVGAGI. The CDR3 spans 13 residues. The DNA for the CDR3 is TGTGCCAGCAGGCCAACTAGCGTCGGGGAGCTGTTTTTT. Its translation is CASRPTSVGELFF.

The rearrangement links TRBV5-1 to TRBJ1-2; TRBD1 aligns across 7 bases. Germline assignment: CDR1 SGHRS and CDR2 YFSETQ. The CDR3 extends over 14 amino acids. The junction had 5 bases not matched to a gene; V was cut back by 6 bases and J by 0 bases. The CDR3 bases are TGCGCCAGCACCAGGGACAGCGCTAACTATGGCTACACCTTC. Translated, it gives CASTRDSANYGYTF.

The chain recombines TRBV2 with TRBJ2-1; 8 nucleotides align to TRBD2. V lost 6 bases, J lost 7 bases, and 11 bases stayed unmatched. This CDR3 has 15 residues. Looked up from germline, CDR1 is SNHLY and CDR2 is FYNNEI. CDR3 protein: CASSVWTSFPNEQFF. The CDR3 DNA reads TGTGCCAGCAGCGTCTGGACTAGCTTTCCTAATGAGCAGTTCTTC.

The genes are TRBV29-1 and TRBJ1-5; D is possibly TRBD1 (5 bases). The CDR3 has 13 amino acids. V was shortened by 4 bases and J by 3 bases, with 10 bases between the two germline ends. Germline V gives CDR1 SQVTM, CDR2 ANQGSEA. Here the CDR3 DNA reads TGCAGCGTTGGTGCAGGGAACAATCAGCCCCAGCATTTT. This translates into CSVGAGNNQPQHF.

This chain links TRBV6-1 with TRBJ1-1; D possibly corresponds to TRBD1 (6 bases). From germline, CDR1 is MNHNS and CDR2 SASEGT. The V and J ends lost 3 bases and 3 bases respectively, with 11 bases between them. The CDR3 loop spans 14 amino acids. DNA of the CDR3: TGTGCCAGCAGTGACAGGGGATCAGACACTGAAGCTTTCTTT. This sequence encodes CASSDRGSDTEAFF.